A single sample gave rise to the 18 T cell receptor beta chains below, sequenced in a study of blood T cell repertoires in COVID-19. TCRdb's table, derived via immunoSEQ multiplex PCR, lists solely in-frame clones and lacks some. The sample records 250,000 or so clones, around 83% being singletons. Sequenced: peripheral blood. The receptors shown here come from a woman between 40 and 50 years old who had recovered from COVID-19.

The chain couples TRBV13 to TRBJ1-2; TRBD1 might be the D (6 bases). The length of the CDR3 is 17 residues. Trimming took off 1 base at V and 5 bases at J, with 20 bases between the two ends. The germline V gene encodes CDR1 PRHDT and CDR2 FYEKMQ (reference sequence). CDR3 sequence: CASSLVTGRTEVYGYTF. CDR3 in DNA: TGTGCCAGCAGCTTAGTCACAGGGCGTACGGAAGTTTATGGCTACACCTTC.

The chain combines TRBV10-3 with TRBJ1-6; D gene ambiguous. Deletions cut 6 bases from V and 8 bases from J, with 11 bases between. This CDR3 is built from 13 residues. From germline, CDR1 is ENHRY and CDR2 SYGVKD. This chain's CDR3 is CAIRTQRDSPLHF. The CDR3 region has the DNA TGTGCCATCAGAACTCAACGGGATTCACCCCTCCACTTT.

The chain uses TRBV5-6 and TRBJ1-5, with 10 bases that match TRBD1. The length of the CDR3 is 15 residues. V lost 4 bases, J lost 4 bases, and 5 bases stayed unmatched. Germline assignment: CDR1 SGHDT and CDR2 YYEEEE. DNA of the CDR3: TGTGCCAGCAGCGCTACGGACAGGGGGAATCAGCCCCAGCATTTT. It is translated as CASSATDRGNQPQHF. The entire variable domain, with the rest obtained from reference TRBV5-6 and TRBJ1-5, is as follows: DAGVTQSPTHLIKTRGQQVTLRCSPKSGHDTVSWYQQALGQGPQFIFQYYEEEERQRGNFPDRFSGHQFPNYSSELNVNALLLGDSALYLCASSATDRGNQPQHFGDGTRLSIL.

The chain links TRBV2 to TRBJ1-5; 7 positions agree with TRBD1. Trimming took 8 bases from V and 4 from J; bases not matched to a gene: 8. The CDR3 extends over 14 amino acids. The germline V gene encodes CDR1 SNHLY and CDR2 FYNNEI. The CDR3 sequence: CASQTGTENQPQHF. The CDR3 bases are TGTGCCAGCCAGACCGGGACAGAGAATCAGCCCCAGCATTTT.

The chain recombines TRBV27 with TRBJ2-1, with D unresolved. Germline V gene lookup returns CDR1 MNHEY and CDR2 SMNVEV (reference sequence). The CDR3 length is 12 residues. Trimming removed 6 bases at V and 4 bases at J, with 7 bases between. The DNA of the CDR3 is TGTGCCAGCAGATCCAGGTACAATGAGCAGTTCTTC. It specifies CASRSRYNEQFF.

This chain uses TRBV9 with TRBJ1-2; possible D gene TRBD1, 5 bases. V gave up 0 bases and J gave up 2 bases, with 20 bases separating them. The CDR3 covers 18 residues. Germline V gives CDR1 SGDLS, CDR2 YYNGEE. Written as DNA, the CDR3 is TGTGCCAGCAGCGTAGTTTCAGGGTGGTCGTACTTGAACTATGGCTACACCTTC. Translation: CASSVVSGWSYLNYGYTF.

V and J are TRBV4-1 and TRBJ1-5; D might be TRBD1 (6 bases). Germline V gene data show CDR1 as MGHRA and CDR2 as YSYEKL. The V end was cut by 4 bases, the J end by 7 bases, with 14 bases between. This CDR3 region has 14 residues. CDR3 sequence (DNA): TGCGCCAGCAGCCGCTCAGGGACAAGACAGCCCCAGCATTTT. It codes for CASSRSGTRQPQHF.

The rearrangement links TRBV5-6 to TRBJ2-1; 7 nucleotides align to TRBD2. The J segment lost 1 base and the V segment lost 0 bases, leaving 4 bases of the junction unmatched. Germline V gives CDR1 SGHDT, CDR2 YYEEEE. This CDR3 has 16 amino acids. The CDR3 region is CASSLAGLVSYNEQFF. CDR3 in DNA: TGTGCCAGCAGCTTGGCCGGACTAGTTTCCTACAATGAGCAGTTCTTC.

This clone was recorded once. The chain combines TRBV5-4 with TRBJ2-5; D is unresolved. Germline values: CDR1 SGHNT, CDR2 YYREEE (reference sequence). This CDR3 has 12 residues. V was pared by 2 bases and J by 2 bases, with 4 bases between. CDR3 in DNA: TGTGCCAGCAGCTTTCAACAAGAGACCCAGTACTTC. It specifies CASSFQQETQYF. The full variable domain, its missing parts supplied by reference TRBV5-4 and TRBJ2-5, is ETGVTQSPTHLIKTRGQQVTLRCSSQSGHNTVSWYQQALGQGPQFIFQYYREEENGRGNFPPRFSGLQFPNYSSELNVNALELDDSALYLCASSFQQETQYFGPGTRLLVL.

This chain joins TRBV13 and TRBJ1-4; 7 nucleotides match TRBD1. Germline V lookup: CDR1 PRHDT, CDR2 FYEKMQ (reference sequence). V shed 5 bases and J 6 bases; nucleotides not matched to a gene: 3. This CDR3 contains 13 residues. CDR3 nucleotide sequence: TGTGCCAGCAGCGGGACAGCCGATGAAAAACTGTTTTTT. Its protein is CASSGTADEKLFF.

This CDR3 reads CASIPTRTGMREQYF. The CDR3 DNA sequence: TGTGCCAGCATCCCGACGCGGACAGGGATGCGCGAGCAGTACTTC. The chain employs TRBV28 and TRBJ2-7, with 8 bases matching TRBD1. The CDR3 extends over 15 amino acids. Trimming at V came to 7 bases and at J to 6 bases, leaving 14 bases not matched to a gene. CDR1 and CDR2 from the germline V gene are MDHEN and SYDVKM.

The chain couples TRBV28 to TRBJ1-5; 8 bases fit TRBD1. The CDR3 extends over 18 amino acids. Germline-derived CDR1 and CDR2 are MDHEN and SYDVKM. The J segment lost 1 base and the V segment lost 5 bases, leaving 13 bases of the junction unmatched. The CDR3 DNA reads TGTGCCAGCAGTCTCCCCCTCGTGACAGGGGTCAGCAATCAGCCCCAGCATTTT. Its protein is CASSLPLVTGVSNQPQHF.

The chain carries TRBV28 and TRBJ2-3; perhaps TRBD1 as D (5 bases). The CDR3 has 17 amino acids. CDR1 is MDHEN and CDR2 is SYDVKM in the germline V gene. The V end lost 1 base, the J end lost 3 bases, and 17 bases lay between the germline ends. CDR3 nucleotides: TGTGCCAGCAGTTTATTTTCGGCCATTGGGGCAACAGATACGCAGTATTTT. This gives the protein CASSLFSAIGATDTQYF. The variable domain in full, with the rest retrieved from reference TRBV28 and TRBJ2-3, is DVKVTQSSRYLVKRTGEKVFLECVQDMDHENMFWYRQDPGLGLRLIYFSYDVKMKEKGDIPEGYSVSREKKERFSLILESASTNQTSMYLCASSLFSAIGATDTQYFGPGTRLTVL.

This rearrangement joins TRBV5-1 to TRBJ2-7; weak D call: TRBD1 (6 bases). Per the germline V gene, CDR1 is SGHRS and CDR2 is YFSETQ. The CDR3 loop spans 14 amino acids. Deletions cut 4 bases from V and 2 bases from J, with 13 bases between. CDR3 in DNA: TGCGCCAGCAGCGCGTCGGGACAACCCTACGAGCAGTACTTC. Translating gives CASSASGQPYEQYF.

This sequence joins TRBV28 and TRBJ1-3; D gene unclear. Germline V CDR1 and CDR2: MDHEN, SYDVKM. Trimming shortened V by 2 bases and J by 2 bases, and 4 bases separated the two germline ends. This CDR3 is 13 amino acids long. The CDR3: CASSLQAGNTIYF. DNA of the CDR3: TGTGCCAGCAGTTTACAGGCTGGAAACACCATATATTTT.

The chain employs TRBV7-9 and TRBJ1-2, with TRBD1 matching over 8 bases. CDR1 is SEHNR, CDR2 FQNEAQ, per germline (reference sequence). Germline trimming cut 5 bases from V and 4 bases from J; bases unmatched to any gene: 9. The CDR3 length is 15 residues. The CDR3 loop is CASSPQDRAGYGYTF. In DNA form, the CDR3 reads TGTGCCAGCAGCCCTCAGGACAGGGCGGGCTATGGCTACACCTTC.

The genes are TRBV27 and TRBJ1-2; D is unresolved. This CDR3 is built from 10 residues. Germline CDR1 MNHEY, CDR2 SMNVEV (reference sequence). Trimming took 5 bases from V and 5 from J, leaving 3 bases between them. CDR3 bases: TGTGCCAGCAGTATATATGGCTACACCTTC. It is translated as CASSIYGYTF.

The chain joins TRBV5-6 to TRBJ1-2; D is ambiguous. Trimming pared 4 bases from V and 8 bases from J, leaving 12 bases between. The CDR3 has 12 residues. Looked up from germline, CDR1 is SGHDT and CDR2 is YYEEEE. This chain's CDR3 is CASSPGGGGYTF. The CDR3 DNA follows: TGTGCCAGCAGCCCCGGAGGTGGGGGCTACACCTTC.